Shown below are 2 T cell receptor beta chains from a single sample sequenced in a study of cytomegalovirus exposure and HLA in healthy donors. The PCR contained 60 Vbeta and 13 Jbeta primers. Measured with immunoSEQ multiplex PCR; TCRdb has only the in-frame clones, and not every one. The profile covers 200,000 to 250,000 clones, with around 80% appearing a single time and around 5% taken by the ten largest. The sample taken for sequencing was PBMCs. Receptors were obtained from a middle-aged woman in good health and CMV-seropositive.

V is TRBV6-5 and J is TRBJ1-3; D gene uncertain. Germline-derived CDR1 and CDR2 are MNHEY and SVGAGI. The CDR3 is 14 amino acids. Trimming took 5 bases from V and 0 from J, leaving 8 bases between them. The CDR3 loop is CASSEQISGNTIYF. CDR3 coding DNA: TGTGCCAGCAGTGAACAGATCTCTGGAAACACCATATATTTT.

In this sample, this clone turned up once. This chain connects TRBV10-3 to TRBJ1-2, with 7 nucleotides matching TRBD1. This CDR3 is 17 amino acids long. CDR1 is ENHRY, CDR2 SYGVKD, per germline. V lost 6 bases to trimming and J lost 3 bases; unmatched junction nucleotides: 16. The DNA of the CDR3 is TGTGCCATCAGCAGCACAGGGGCGGACTTGGTCGACTATGGCTACACCTTC. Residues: CAISSTGADLVDYGYTF.